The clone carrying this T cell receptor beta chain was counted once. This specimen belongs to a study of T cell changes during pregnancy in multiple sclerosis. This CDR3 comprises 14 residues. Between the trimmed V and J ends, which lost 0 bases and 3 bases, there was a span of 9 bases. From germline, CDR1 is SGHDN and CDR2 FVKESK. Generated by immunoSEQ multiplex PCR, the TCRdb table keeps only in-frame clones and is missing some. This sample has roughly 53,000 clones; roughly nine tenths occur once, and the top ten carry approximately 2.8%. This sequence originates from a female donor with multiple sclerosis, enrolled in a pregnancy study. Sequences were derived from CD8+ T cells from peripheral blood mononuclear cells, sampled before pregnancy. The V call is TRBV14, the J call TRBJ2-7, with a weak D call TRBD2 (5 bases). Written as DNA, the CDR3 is TGTGCCAGCAGCCAAGAACTAGGTTTCTACGAGCAGTACTTC. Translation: CASSQELGFYEQYF.